This T cell receptor (beta chain) appears in the sequencing data of a study of identifying expanded T cells in peripheral blood. Study-wide findings and caveats: About 1.2 clones differed between technical replicates, versus roughly 17 and 20 over time. Variance in clone template counts between roughly 2-week samples significantly increased with total template count across all healthy donors.

Healthy donors had no documented immune events, such as infections, while sampled. With 6 bases removed from V and 5 bases from J, the gap between germline ends came to 19 bases. Germline CDR1 MNHEY, CDR2 SMNVEV (reference sequence). The CDR3 contains 16 residues. The repertoire was sequenced with immunoSEQ multiplex PCR; TCRdb's copy has only in-frame clones and lacks some. The sample contains 65,000 to 95,000 clones, around 90% of which appear only once. With regard to this clone: Antigen specificity is unknown.

The sequence came from a person aged 18 to 75 in good health. This sequence joins TRBV27 and TRBJ1-4; the D gene is possibly TRBD1 (5 bases). The sample consisted of blood. The CDR3 protein is CASRQLYGTRNEKLFF. CDR3 nucleotides: TGTGCCAGCAGACAATTATATGGGACTAGGAATGAAAAACTGTTTTTT.